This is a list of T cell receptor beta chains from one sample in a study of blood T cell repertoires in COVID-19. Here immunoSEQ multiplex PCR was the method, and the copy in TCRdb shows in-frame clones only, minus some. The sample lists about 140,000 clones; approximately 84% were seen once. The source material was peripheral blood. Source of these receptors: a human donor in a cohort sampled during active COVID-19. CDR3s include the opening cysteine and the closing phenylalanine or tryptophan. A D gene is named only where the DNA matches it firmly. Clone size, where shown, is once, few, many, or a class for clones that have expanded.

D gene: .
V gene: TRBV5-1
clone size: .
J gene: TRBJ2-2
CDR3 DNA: TGCGCCAGCAGCTTGCGGCAGGGGAACACCGGGGAGCTGTTTTTT
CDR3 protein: CASSLRQGNTGELFF

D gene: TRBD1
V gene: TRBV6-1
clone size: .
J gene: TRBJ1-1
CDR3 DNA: TGTGCCAGCAGTGGTAGGGACAGGGGGCGCTTCGCTGAAGCTTTCTTT
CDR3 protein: CASSGRDRGRFAEAFF

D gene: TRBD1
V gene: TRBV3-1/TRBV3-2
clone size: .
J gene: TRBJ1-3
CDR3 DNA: TGTGCCAGCTTCGGACAGGGCACTGGAAACACCATATATTTT
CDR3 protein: CASFGQGTGNTIYF

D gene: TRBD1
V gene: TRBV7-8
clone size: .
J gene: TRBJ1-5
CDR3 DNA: TGTGCCAGCAGCTTACGTCAGGCAGGGGGCCCTAGCAATCAGCCCCAGCATTTT
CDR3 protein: CASSLRQAGGPSNQPQHF

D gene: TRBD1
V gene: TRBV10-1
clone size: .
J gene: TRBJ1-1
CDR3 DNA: TGCGCCAGCAGTGAGTCAGGGGACAGAGCCACTGAAGCTTTCTTT
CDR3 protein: CASSESGDRATEAFF

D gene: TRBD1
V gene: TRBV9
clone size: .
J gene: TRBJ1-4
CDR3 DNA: TGTGCCAGCAGCCCGCTACCGGGACAGACTAATGAAAAACTGTTTTTT
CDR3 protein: CASSPLPGQTNEKLFF

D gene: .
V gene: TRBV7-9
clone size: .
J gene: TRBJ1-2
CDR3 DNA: TGTGCCAGCAGCCGTCTTCTCCCCGGGGAGTTTTATGGCTACACCTTC
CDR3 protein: CASSRLLPGEFYGYTF

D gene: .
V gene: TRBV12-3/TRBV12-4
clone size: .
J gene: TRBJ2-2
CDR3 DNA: TGTGCCAGCAATATCGGGGAGCTGTTTTTT
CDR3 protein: CASNIGELFF

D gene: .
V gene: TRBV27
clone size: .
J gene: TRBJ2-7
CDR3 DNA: TGTGCCAGCAGTTTAGTGGCAGGAACCTCCTACGAGCAGTACTTC
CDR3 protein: CASSLVAGTSYEQYF

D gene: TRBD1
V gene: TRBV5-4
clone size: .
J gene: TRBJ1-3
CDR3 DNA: TGTGCCAGCAGCTTAGGGGGCCAGCCCTTGATCTCTGGAAACACCATATATTTT
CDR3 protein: CASSLGGQPLISGNTIYF

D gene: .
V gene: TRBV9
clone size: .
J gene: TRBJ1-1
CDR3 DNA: TGTGCCAGCAGCGTAGCTCCGGTGAACACTGAAGCTTTCTTT
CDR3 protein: CASSVAPVNTEAFF

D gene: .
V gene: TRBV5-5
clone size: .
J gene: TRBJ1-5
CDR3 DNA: TGTGCCAGCAGCTCGGGGGGGGTTCAGCCCCAGCATTTT
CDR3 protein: CASSSGGVQPQHF

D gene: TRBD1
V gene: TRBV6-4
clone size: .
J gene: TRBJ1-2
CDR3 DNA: TGTGCCAGCAGGGAGAAATTCGGGACAGGGCATGGCTACACCTTC
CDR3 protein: CASREKFGTGHGYTF

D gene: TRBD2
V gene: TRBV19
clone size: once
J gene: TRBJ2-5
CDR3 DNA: TGTGCCAGTAGTCCTAAACTAGCGGGGCCAGAGACCCAGTACTTC
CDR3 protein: CASSPKLAGPETQYF

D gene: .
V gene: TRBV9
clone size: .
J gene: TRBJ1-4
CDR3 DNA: TGTGCCAGCAGCGTAGCTCCGCAGGACTTTAATGAAAAACTGTTTTTT
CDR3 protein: CASSVAPQDFNEKLFF

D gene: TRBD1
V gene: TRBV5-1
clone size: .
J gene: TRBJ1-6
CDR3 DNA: TGCGCCAGCAGCGGGGACAGGCCGACCAATTCACCCCTCCACTTT
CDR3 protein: CASSGDRPTNSPLHF

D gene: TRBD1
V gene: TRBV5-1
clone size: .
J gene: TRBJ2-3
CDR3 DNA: TGCGCCAGCAGCAGAGGACAGGGATCTAGCACAGATACGCAGTATTTT
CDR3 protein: CASSRGQGSSTDTQYF

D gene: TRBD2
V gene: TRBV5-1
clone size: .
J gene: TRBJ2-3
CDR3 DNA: TGCGCCAGTTTTCGACTAGCAAGTGCCGATACGCAGTATTTT
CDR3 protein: CASFRLASADTQYF

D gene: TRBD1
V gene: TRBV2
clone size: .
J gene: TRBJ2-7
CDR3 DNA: TGTGCCAGCAGTCAGGGACAGGGCTACGAGCAGTACTTC
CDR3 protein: CASSQGQGYEQYF

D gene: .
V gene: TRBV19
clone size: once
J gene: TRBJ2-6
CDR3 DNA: TGTGCCAGTAGTTTGGGGGACTTTGGGGCCAACGTCCTGACTTTC
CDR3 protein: CASSLGDFGANVLTF

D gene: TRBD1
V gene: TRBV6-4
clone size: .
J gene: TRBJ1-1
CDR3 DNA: TGTGCCAGCAGTGATTCAGGGGGAAGCACTGAAGCTTTCTTT
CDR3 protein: CASSDSGGSTEAFF

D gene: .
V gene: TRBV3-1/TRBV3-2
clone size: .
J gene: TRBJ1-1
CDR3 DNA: TGTGCCAGCAGCCAAGCCGGGGGGGTGAACACTGAAGCTTTCTTT
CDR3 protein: CASSQAGGVNTEAFF

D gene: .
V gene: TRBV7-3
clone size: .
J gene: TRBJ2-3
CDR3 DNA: TGTGCCAGCAGCCTTGGGGGGACTAGCACAGATACGCAGTATTTT
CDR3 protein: CASSLGGTSTDTQYF

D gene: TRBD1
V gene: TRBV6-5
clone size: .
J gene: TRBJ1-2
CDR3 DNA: TGTGCCAGCAGTTCCCCGGACAGGGGCCTTAGTGGCTACACCTTC
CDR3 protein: CASSSPDRGLSGYTF

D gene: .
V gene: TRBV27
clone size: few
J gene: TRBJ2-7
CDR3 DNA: TGTGCCAGCAGTCGCAGGGAAGGAGTGCAGTACTTC
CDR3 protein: CASSRREGVQYF

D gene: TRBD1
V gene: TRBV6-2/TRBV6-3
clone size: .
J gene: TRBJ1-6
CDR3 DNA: TGTGCCAGCAGTTACTCTTTATCCGGGACAGCTAATTCACCCCTCCACTTT
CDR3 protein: CASSYSLSGTANSPLHF

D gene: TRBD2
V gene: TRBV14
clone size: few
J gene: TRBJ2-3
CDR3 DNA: TGTGCCAGCAGCCTGGCGGGACTAGCGGTTTACACAGATACGCAGTATTTT
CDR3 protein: CASSLAGLAVYTDTQYF

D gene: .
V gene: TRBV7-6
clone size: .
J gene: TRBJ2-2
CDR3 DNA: TGTGCCAGCAGTTACAGGGTTCCCGGGGAGCTGTTTTTT
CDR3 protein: CASSYRVPGELFF

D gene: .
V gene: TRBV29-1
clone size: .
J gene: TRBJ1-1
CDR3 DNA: TGCAGCGTTTATAGCACGAACACTGAAGCTTTCTTT
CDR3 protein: CSVYSTNTEAFF

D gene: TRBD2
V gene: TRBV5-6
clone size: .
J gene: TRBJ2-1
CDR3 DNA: TGTGCCAGCAGCGGGTGGGGGAGGGCCTACAATGAGCAGTTCTTC
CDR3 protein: CASSGWGRAYNEQFF

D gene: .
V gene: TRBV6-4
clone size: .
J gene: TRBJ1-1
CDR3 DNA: TGTGCCAGCAGTGGAGACGGAGGCACTGAAGCTTTCTTT
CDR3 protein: CASSGDGGTEAFF

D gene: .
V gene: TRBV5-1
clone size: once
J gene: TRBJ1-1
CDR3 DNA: TGCGCCAGCAGCTTTGCACTCCGCTACGGCACTGAAGCTTTCTTT
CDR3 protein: CASSFALRYGTEAFF

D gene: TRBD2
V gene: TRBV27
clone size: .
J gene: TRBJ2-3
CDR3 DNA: TGTGCCAGCACCCTAATCGGGACTAGCGGCACAGATACGCAGTATTTT
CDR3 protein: CASTLIGTSGTDTQYF

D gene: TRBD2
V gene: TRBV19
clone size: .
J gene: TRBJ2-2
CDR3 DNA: TGTGCCAGTAGTATTCTGTCGACTAGCGGGGACACCGGGGAGCTGTTTTTT
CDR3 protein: CASSILSTSGDTGELFF

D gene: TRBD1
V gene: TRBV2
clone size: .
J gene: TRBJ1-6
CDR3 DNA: TGTGCCAGCAGTGAAGCGGTACAGGGGCTAAATTCACCCCTCCACTTT
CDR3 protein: CASSEAVQGLNSPLHF

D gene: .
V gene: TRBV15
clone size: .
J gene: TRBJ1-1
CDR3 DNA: TGTGCCACCAGCAGGGGGCTAGGGCAGGTTCCCGATGAAGCTTTCTTT
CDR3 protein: CATSRGLGQVPDEAFF

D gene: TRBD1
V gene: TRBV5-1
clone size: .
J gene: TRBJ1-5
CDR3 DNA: TGCGCCAGCAGCACCGGGACAGGTAGCAATCAGCCCCAGCATTTT
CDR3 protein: CASSTGTGSNQPQHF

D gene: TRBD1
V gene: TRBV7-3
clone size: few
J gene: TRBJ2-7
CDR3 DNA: TGTGCCAGCAGCGCCGGACAGGGTTACTCCTACGAGCAGTACTTC
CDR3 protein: CASSAGQGYSYEQYF

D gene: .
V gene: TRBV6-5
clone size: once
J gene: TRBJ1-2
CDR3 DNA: TGTGCCAGCACCCCCGGGGAGAACTATGGCTACACCTTC
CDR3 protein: CASTPGENYGYTF

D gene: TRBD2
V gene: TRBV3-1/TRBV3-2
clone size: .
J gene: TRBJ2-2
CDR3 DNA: TGTGCCAGCAGCCACCCCCGTGTTGCGGGGGGTATCACCGGGGAGCTGTTTTTT
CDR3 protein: CASSHPRVAGGITGELFF

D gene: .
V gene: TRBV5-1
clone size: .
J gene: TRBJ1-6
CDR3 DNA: TGCGCCAGCAGCTCCACCTCGGAGCGGTCACCCCTCCACTTT
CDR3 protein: CASSSTSERSPLHF

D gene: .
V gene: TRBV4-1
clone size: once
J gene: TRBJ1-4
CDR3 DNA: TGCGCCAGCAGCCAAGCGGGTGCAACTAATGAAAAACTGTTTTTT
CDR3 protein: CASSQAGATNEKLFF

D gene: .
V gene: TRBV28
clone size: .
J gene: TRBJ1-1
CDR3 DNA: TGTGCCAGCAGTTTTTTAGGCGGGGACACTGAAGCTTTCTTT
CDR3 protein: CASSFLGGDTEAFF

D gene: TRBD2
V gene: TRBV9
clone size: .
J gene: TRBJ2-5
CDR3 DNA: TGTGCCAGCAGCCCCGCAGCGGGGGGGCCCTTCCAAGAGACCCAGTACTTC
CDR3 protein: CASSPAAGGPFQETQYF

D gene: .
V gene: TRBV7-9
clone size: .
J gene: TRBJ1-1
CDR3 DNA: TGTGCCAGCAGCCCGAGTTTGGGGGCCACTGAAGCTTTCTTT
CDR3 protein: CASSPSLGATEAFF

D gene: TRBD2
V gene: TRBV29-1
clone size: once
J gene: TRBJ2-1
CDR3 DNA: TGCAGCGTTGAAGGGTGGATTGCGGGGGGGCAATTTGAAGGTAAAGAGCAGTTCTTC
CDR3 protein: CSVEGWIAGGQFEGKEQFF